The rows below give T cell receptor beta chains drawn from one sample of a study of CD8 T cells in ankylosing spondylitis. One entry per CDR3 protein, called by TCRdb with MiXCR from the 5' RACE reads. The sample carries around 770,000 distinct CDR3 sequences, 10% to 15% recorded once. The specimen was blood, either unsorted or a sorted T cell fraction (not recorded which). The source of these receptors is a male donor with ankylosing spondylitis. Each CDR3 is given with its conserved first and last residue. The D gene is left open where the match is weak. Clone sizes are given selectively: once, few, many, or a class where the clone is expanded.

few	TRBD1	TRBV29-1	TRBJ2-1	TGCAGCGTTGAACAGGGGGCGTACAATGAGCAGTTCTTC	CSVEQGAYNEQFF
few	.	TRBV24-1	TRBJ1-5	TGTGCCACCAGTGACCCCACGGACGGTGGCAGTCAGCCCCAGCATTTT	CATSDPTDGGSQPQHF
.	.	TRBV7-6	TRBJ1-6	TGTGCCAGCAGCTTAGGGACAGAGTCACCCCTCCACTTT	CASSLGTESPLHF
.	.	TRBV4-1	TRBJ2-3	TGCGCCAGCAGCCTCTTGGGGGGACCACCGAGGCCAGATACGCAGTATTTT	CASSLLGGPPRPDTQYF
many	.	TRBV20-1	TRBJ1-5	TGCAGTGGCGGTGATAGCAATCAGCCCCAGCATTTT	CSGGDSNQPQHF
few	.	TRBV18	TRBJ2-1	TGTGCCAGCTCACCGCAGTTGAACAACAATGAGCAGTTCTTC	CASSPQLNNNEQFF
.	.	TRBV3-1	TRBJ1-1	TGTGCCAGCAGACAGGGACCACACACCACTGAAGCTTTCTTT	CASRQGPHTTEAFF
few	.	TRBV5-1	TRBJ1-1	TGCGCCAGCAGCTTGGTGGGGGCGCGGGACACTGAAGCTTTCTTT	CASSLVGARDTEAFF
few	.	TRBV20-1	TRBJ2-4	TGCAGTGCTAGGGGACGGGACATTCAGTACTTC	CSARGRDIQYF
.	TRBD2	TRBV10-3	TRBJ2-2	TGTGCCATCAGTGAGTCAGGTAGCGGGAGTCGGAGCACCGGGGAGCTGTTTTTT	CAISESGSGSRSTGELFF
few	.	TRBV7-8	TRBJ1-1	TGTGCCAGCAGCTTTCGACACCCAAACACTGAAGCTTTCTTT	CASSFRHPNTEAFF
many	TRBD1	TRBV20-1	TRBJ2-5	TGCAGTCCCCTTCGAAGGGGGCCGGAGACCCAGTACTTC	CSPLRRGPETQYF
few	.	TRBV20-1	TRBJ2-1	TGCAGTGCCCTACTTCCCTCAGACAATGAGCAGTTCTTC	CSALLPSDNEQFF
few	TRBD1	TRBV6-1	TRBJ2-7	TGTGCCAGCAGTGCTCCGGGACAGGGGCACCCCTACGAGCAGTACTTC	CASSAPGQGHPYEQYF
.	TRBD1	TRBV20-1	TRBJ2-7	TGCAGTGCAATCCGACAGGGGGGTGAGCAGTACTTC	CSAIRQGGEQYF
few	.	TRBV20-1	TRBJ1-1	TGCAGTGCTAGCAGGGATTCTATCGCTGAAGCTTTCTTT	CSASRDSIAEAFF
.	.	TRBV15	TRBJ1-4	TGTGCCACCAGCAGTCGAAGCGACCCTGATCCCTCAACTAATGAAAAACTGTTTTTT	CATSSRSDPDPSTNEKLFF
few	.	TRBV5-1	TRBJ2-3	TGCGCCAGCAGCTTGGTTTCGCTCACAGATACGCAGTATTTT	CASSLVSLTDTQYF
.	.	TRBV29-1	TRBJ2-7	TGCAGCGTTTCCGGGACGGACAACTACGAGCAGTACTTC	CSVSGTDNYEQYF
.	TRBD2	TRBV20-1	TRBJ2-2	TGCAGTGCTAGTCGACTAGCGGGGGGGCCGGGCGGGGAGCTGTTTTTT	CSASRLAGGPGGELFF
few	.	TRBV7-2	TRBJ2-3	TGTGCCAGCAGCTTTTACGGTACGCAGTATTTT	CASSFYGTQYF
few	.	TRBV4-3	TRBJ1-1	TGCGCCAGCAGCCGATACAGGGACACTGAAGCTTTCTTT	CASSRYRDTEAFF
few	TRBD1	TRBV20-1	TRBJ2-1	TGCAGTGCTAGAGTAGTGACAGGGGGACTTAGAAATGAGCAGTTCTTC	CSARVVTGGLRNEQFF
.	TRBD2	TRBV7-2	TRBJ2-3	TGTGCCAGCAGCCAAGTAGGACTAGCGGGAGGGCCTGATACGCAGTATTTT	CASSQVGLAGGPDTQYF
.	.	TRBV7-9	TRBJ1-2	TGTGCCAGCACCCGATGGGGAAGCGATGGCTACACCTTC	CASTRWGSDGYTF
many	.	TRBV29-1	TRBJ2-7	TGCAGCGTTGCGTACAGCTCCTACGAGCAGTACTTC	CSVAYSSYEQYF
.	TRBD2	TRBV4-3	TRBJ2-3	TGCGCCAGCAGCCAAGATGGCCGGAAAGCGGGGGAGAGAGATACGCAGTATTTT	CASSQDGRKAGERDTQYF
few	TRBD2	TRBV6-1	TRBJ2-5	TGTGCCAGCAGTGGTCTTTTCGGGACTAGCGGGGGCCGGTACCAAGAGACCCAGTACTTC	CASSGLFGTSGGRYQETQYF
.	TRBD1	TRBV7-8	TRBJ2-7	TGTGCCAGCAGCTTAGTAAGGGCACGGACAGGGGCAATCTACGAGCAGTACTTC	CASSLVRARTGAIYEQYF
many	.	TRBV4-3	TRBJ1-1	TGCGCCAGCAGCCAAGATTACAGGAACACTGAAGCTTTCTTT	CASSQDYRNTEAFF
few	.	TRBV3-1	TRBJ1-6	TGTGCCAGCAGCCGGGACGCGAATTCACCCCTCCACTTT	CASSRDANSPLHF
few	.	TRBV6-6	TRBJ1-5	TGTGCCAGCAGGAGGGTTGGGGGGCAGCCCCAGCATTTT	CASRRVGGQPQHF